This paragraph reports one TCR beta chain. The antigen it recognizes is unknown. The conserved phenylalanine or tryptophan normally closing the CDR3 is absent here, so this likely arose from a read error. This specimen comes from a study of regulatory T cells in long-lasting Graves disease (dated by TCRdb to about 2021). Context from the whole study: To count as having persistent Graves' disease, a patient had to have received antithyroid drug treatment for over 5 years with TSH receptor autoantibodies remaining persistently positive. Patients with persistent Graves' disease were compared with patients with newly diagnosed Graves' disease using TCR sequencing and RNA sequencing of peripheral blood. The study was conducted in China and was registered as a clinical trial. TCR sequencing covered about 13 persistent and 20 newly diagnosed Graves' disease patients, around 33 samples in total. In the clinical cohort, patients with persistent Graves' disease had used antithyroid drugs for an average of around ten years.

Study-wide findings and limitations: Sequencing and analysis were limited to the TCR beta chain. The study examined only peripheral blood because the primary lesion, thyroid tissue, could not be accessed. The authors acknowledged the small sample size as a limitation that may reduce accuracy. More public clonotypes were shared among persistent patients (under 3,000) than among newly diagnosed patients (over 900). Lower TCR Shannon entropy and fewer highly expanded clones were observed in persistent Graves' disease patients than in newly diagnosed patients, which suggested clonal expansion.

The time point label here, explained by the study, means: persistent/refractory GD, antithyroid drugs over 5 years with positive TRAb. For both TCR sequencing and RNA sequencing, RNA was extracted from PBMCs in TRIzol. The diagnosis of Graves' disease followed American Thyroid Association guidelines. Recruitment of patients was carried out at an endocrinology department in Xi'an, China. From each patient, around 9 milliliters of peripheral blood was collected into an EDTA anticoagulant tube. Ficoll Paque Plus density gradient separation was used to isolate PBMCs, and no additional T cell sorting was done. An Agilent 2100 Bioanalyzer and agarose gel were used to assess RNA quality, and a NanoDrop 2000 was used to measure RNA concentration. The library relied on multiplex PCR. Sequencing used an Illumina HiSeq 4000. iRepertoire HTBI primers and Arm-PCR amplification of CDR3 regions were used to construct TCR beta libraries. Before sequencing, the PCR products underwent gel purification. The published analysis was carried out like this. Gene usage analysis of CDR3 amino acid clonotypes used the roughly 60 TRBV and 14 TRBJ segments found across samples. COPE and FqMerger were used to merge the filtered high-quality paired reads into contigs. BLAST was used to align contigs to IMGT TRBV, TRBD and TRBJ reference genes, and CDR3 was defined according to IMGT. Any clonotype with a frequency above 0.1% was counted as a highly expanded clone. Shannon entropy served as the measure of repertoire diversity, while the Gini coefficient captured V-J evenness. A clonotype was considered public if more than one individual shared it. Clones were called with MiXCR by TCRdb after fastp trimmed the public reads at Q25, and only in-frame beta chains were retained. Records with the same CDR3 protein are collapsed into one entry carrying the most frequent genes and DNA. The V and J calls and clone size come from TCRdb's table, not from the authors' own analysis. For this sample the table gives roughly 490,000 distinct CDR3 sequences, of which about 22% were detected only once. The ten largest make up around 13% of the sample.

The input for sequencing was peripheral blood mononuclear cells (PBMCs), taken when the disease was refractory, from a patient treated with antithyroid drugs. This receptor was identified in a female donor with Graves disease.

The CDR3 protein sequence reads: CSAIRDVLGGYTS. The DNA sequence reads TGCAGTGCGATCCGGGACGTCCTGGGGGGCTACACCTCC. This chain joins TRBV20-1 to TRBJ1-2; a tentative D match to TRBD1 spans 5 bases. The CDR3 totals 13 residues, both ends included. The only DNA kept is the CDR3, 39 bases in frame from the first base. The germline V gene (reference sequence) yields DFQATT for CDR1 and SNEGSKA for CDR2. V is clipped by 6 bases and J by 8 bases, and the sequence between their germline boundaries is 19 bases long.